The 10 T cell receptor beta chains listed next were all sequenced from one sample in a study of Graves' ophthalmopathy and Graves' hyperthyroidism (dated by TCRdb to the late 2010s). TCRdb lists the instrument as Illumina HiSeq 2000. For repertoire sequencing, TCR beta CDR3 regions were amplified from RNA transcripts. A first-round RT-PCR used HTBI primers with the Qiagen OneStep RT-PCR kit, followed by a second-round multiplex PCR, size selection and purification. In-frame beta chains were kept once TCRdb had trimmed the public reads at Q25 with fastp and called clones with MiXCR. Under each unique CDR3 protein, matching rows form one entry showing the most common genes and DNA. This sample lists about 550,000 distinct CDR3 sequences; under 45% were detected once. In total, the top ten clones hold about 4.6% of the sample. Sequenced material: peripheral blood or thyroid tissue (not recorded which). The receptors derive from an adult man with Graves' hyperthyroidism.

At least ten counts were recorded for this clonotype. V gene TRBV5-8 combines with J gene TRBJ2-7, with 7 positions matching TRBD2. In germline, CDR1 is SGHTS, CDR2 YDEGEE. There are 15 residues in the CDR3. Trimming at V came to 4 bases and at J to 3 bases, leaving 10 bases not matched to a gene. The CDR3 DNA is TGTGCCAGCAGCCGTACGGGCGGGAGTATCTACGAGCAGTACTTC. Translation gives CASSRTGGSIYEQYF.

This clonotype was seen more than once but under ten times. This chain uses TRBV6-6 with TRBJ2-5; no clear D. The CDR3 contains 13 residues. Trimming cost V 5 bases and J 3 bases, with 10 bases left between them. In germline, CDR1 is MNHNY, CDR2 SVGAGI (reference sequence). The CDR3 region has the DNA TGTGCCAGCAGTGAAGATATGGAAGAGACCCAGTACTTC. As protein: CASSEDMEETQYF.

This chain connects TRBV7-6 to TRBJ1-1, with D hard to call. This CDR3 has 14 amino acids. The V gene lost 1 base and the J gene lost 4 bases, with 10 bases spanning the gap. CDR1 and CDR2 from the germline V gene are SGHVS and FNYEAQ. The CDR3 reads CASSLVGRGTEAFF. CDR3 nucleotides: TGTGCCAGCAGCTTAGTTGGACGGGGCACTGAAGCTTTCTTT.

The V and J genes are TRBV2 and TRBJ1-2, with a tentative D call TRBD1 (5 bases). The CDR3 is 13 residues long. Trimming pared 3 bases from V and 7 bases from J, leaving 12 bases between. CDR1 and CDR2 from the germline V gene are SNHLY and FYNNEI. As DNA, the CDR3 is TGTGCCAGCAGTGACGTTCAGGGCAGTGGCTACACCTTC. Translated, it gives CASSDVQGSGYTF.

This clonotype has ten or more counts. V is TRBV19 and J is TRBJ2-7, with D possibly TRBD1 on 7 matching bases. This CDR3 contains 12 residues. The germline V gene has CDR1 LNHDA and CDR2 SQIVND (reference sequence). V lost 7 bases and J 4 bases, leaving 11 bases between the germline ends. CDR3 protein: CASTGGPYEQYF. CDR3 nucleotides: TGTGCCAGTACAGGGGGGCCTTACGAGCAGTACTTC.

This clonotype occurred many times. The chain employs TRBV20-1 and TRBJ1-5; D is possibly TRBD1 (5 bases). This CDR3 spans 16 amino acids. V was cut by 4 bases and J by 5 bases, with 21 bases left in between. Germline loops: CDR1 DFQATT, CDR2 SNEGSKA (reference sequence). CDR3 protein: CSATLMGDWADQPQHF. DNA for the CDR3: TGCAGTGCTACCTTGATGGGGGACTGGGCGGATCAGCCCCAGCATTTT.

This clonotype was recorded at least ten times. This sequence joins TRBV6-5 and TRBJ1-6, with D maybe TRBD1 (5 bases). Germline loops: CDR1 MNHEY, CDR2 SVGAGI. Trimming took off 2 bases at V and 1 base at J, with 9 bases between the two ends. The CDR3 is 16 residues long. The CDR3 region has the DNA TGTGCCAGCAGTTACCTCGGGGGGTCCTATAATTCACCCCTCCACTTT. Protein sequence: CASSYLGGSYNSPLHF.

The chain links TRBV2 to TRBJ2-3; 10 nucleotides line up with TRBD2. Losses at the gene ends were 5 bases for V and 6 bases for J; bases not matched to a gene: 8. The CDR3 is made up of 15 amino acids. Germline CDR1 reads SNHLY; CDR2 reads FYNNEI. CDR3 coding DNA: TGTGCCAGCAGTCCACTAGCGGGGCCGGCTGATACGCAGTATTTT. It encodes CASSPLAGPADTQYF.

The chain carries TRBV25-1 and TRBJ2-7; 7 positions agree with TRBD1. The assigned J gene may be wrong: the sequence end matches TRBJ2-1 better. The CDR3 extends over 15 amino acids. CDR1 and CDR2 from the germline V gene are MGHDK and SYGVNS. The CDR3 sequence: CASSDRGRGTLEQFF. The CDR3 DNA sequence: TGTGCCAGCAGTGATCGGGGCAGGGGGACCCTGGAGCAGTTCTTC.

In this sample, this clonotype turned up many times. This chain joins TRBV7-8 and TRBJ2-7, with TRBD2 matching over 7 bases. The CDR3 is made up of 15 amino acids. V gave up 0 bases and J gave up 6 bases; unmatched junction bases: 8. Germline values: CDR1 SGHVS, CDR2 FQNEAQ. As DNA, the CDR3 is TGTGCCAGCAGCTTAGCTTTTGCGGGAGAGGCCGAGCAGTACTTC. This encodes CASSLAFAGEAEQYF.